A selection of T cell receptor beta chains follows, all from one sample in a study of cytomegalovirus exposure and HLA in healthy donors. The repertoire was sequenced with immunoSEQ multiplex PCR; TCRdb's copy has only in-frame clones and lacks some. The sample consists of 90,000 to 120,000 clones, over 75% of them appearing once. Source material: PBMCs. The receptor set was obtained from a man in his thirties or forties in good health and CMV-seronegative. Each CDR3 is given with its conserved first and last residue. The D gene is left open where the match is weak. Clone size, where shown, is once, few, many, or a class for clones that have expanded.

J | length | size | V | D | CDR3 | DNA
TRBJ1-1 | 13 | few | TRBV10-2 | NA | CASTTGLNTEAFF | TGCGCCAGCACCACAGGTCTGAACACTGAAGCTTTCTTT
TRBJ1-2 | 15 | NA | TRBV15 | NA | CATSRDTSWGGGYTF | TGTGCCACCAGCAGAGATACCTCTTGGGGGGGAGGCTACACCTTC
TRBJ1-5 | 15 | few | TRBV6-5 | NA | CASSPVTPGNQPQHF | TGTGCCAGCAGCCCTGTAACCCCAGGCAATCAGCCCCAGCATTTT
TRBJ2-1 | 16 | NA | TRBV5-1 | TRBD2 | CASSLGGGNSYNEQFF | TGCGCCAGCAGCTTGGGCGGGGGGAACTCCTACAATGAGCAGTTCTTC
TRBJ2-2 | 16 | NA | TRBV7-8 | TRBD1 | CASSPWTGGFTGELFF | TGTGCCAGCAGCCCCTGGACAGGGGGCTTTACCGGGGAGCTGTTTTTT
TRBJ2-3 | 14 | NA | TRBV4-1 | NA | CASSQIGAGDTQYF | TGCGCCAGCAGCCAAATCGGAGCGGGAGATACGCAGTATTTT
TRBJ2-7 | 13 | NA | TRBV28 | TRBD1 | CASSPRTGEKKYF | TGTGCCAGCAGTCCACGGACAGGGGAAAAGAAGTACTTC
TRBJ2-7 | 12 | NA | TRBV25-1 | NA | CASRSRAYEQYF | TGTGCCAGCAGGAGCAGGGCCTACGAGCAGTACTTC
TRBJ2-5 | 15 | NA | TRBV6-1 | NA | CASSATEAHQETQYF | TGTGCCAGCAGTGCAACTGAGGCCCACCAAGAGACCCAGTACTTC
TRBJ2-3 | 13 | NA | TRBV11-3 | NA | CASSDTSGDTQYF | TGTGCCAGCAGTGACACAAGCGGGGATACGCAGTATTTT
TRBJ2-7 | 15 | NA | TRBV29-1 | NA | CSVEGPSRAPYEQYF | TGCAGCGTTGAAGGCCCGAGCAGGGCCCCCTACGAGCAGTACTTC
TRBJ2-2 | 13 | NA | TRBV9 | NA | CASSLRNTGELFF | TGTGCCAGCAGCCTACGGAACACCGGGGAGCTGTTTTTT
TRBJ2-3 | 15 | NA | TRBV9 | TRBD2 | CASRPAGNGADTQYF | TGTGCCAGCAGACCAGCGGGAAATGGTGCAGATACGCAGTATTTT
TRBJ2-1 | 15 | NA | TRBV30 | NA | CAWSVWASLNNEQFF | TGTGCCTGGAGTGTATGGGCTAGCCTCAACAATGAGCAGTTCTTC
TRBJ2-5 | 14 | NA | TRBV29-1 | NA | CSVAGAETVRTQYF | TGCAGCGTTGCAGGGGCGGAAACAGTAAGAACCCAGTACTTC
TRBJ1-1 | 13 | few | TRBV29-1 | TRBD1 | CSVRGTGNTEAFF | TGCAGCGTCCGAGGGACAGGGAACACTGAAGCTTTCTTT
TRBJ2-7 | 14 | NA | TRBV10-2 | TRBD1 | CASTGQGPGGEQYF | TGCGCCAGCACCGGACAGGGGCCTGGGGGGGAGCAGTACTTC
TRBJ2-1 | 15 | once | TRBV13 | NA | CASSLRGLKGNEQFF | TGTGCCAGCAGCTTACGCGGTCTCAAAGGCAATGAGCAGTTCTTC
TRBJ1-2 | 14 | few | TRBV9 | TRBD1 | CASSVETGVDGYTF | TGTGCCAGCAGCGTAGAGACAGGGGTAGACGGCTACACCTTC
TRBJ2-1 | 14 | NA | TRBV27 | NA | CASSLLAEDNEQFF | TGTGCCAGCAGTTTGTTAGCGGAAGACAATGAGCAGTTCTTC
TRBJ1-1 | 13 | NA | TRBV9 | NA | CASSVEGETEAFF | TGTGCCAGCAGCGTAGAGGGGGAGACTGAAGCTTTCTTT
TRBJ2-6 | 17 | few | TRBV4-1 | TRBD1 | CASSQRTGASGANVLTF | TGCGCCAGCAGCCAAAGGACAGGGGCTTCCGGGGCCAACGTCCTGACTTTC
TRBJ1-2 | 13 | NA | TRBV30 | NA | CAWSEGGEEGYTF | TGTGCCTGGAGTGAAGGGGGGGAGGAAGGCTACACCTTC
TRBJ2-7 | 15 | NA | TRBV6-1 | NA | CASTPGTKISYEQYF | TGTGCCAGCACCCCCGGGACAAAAATCTCCTACGAGCAGTACTTC
TRBJ1-3 | 18 | NA | TRBV4-1 | NA | CASSQGLLRRAAGNTIYF | TGCGCCAGCAGCCAAGGCCTCCTACGGAGGGCCGCTGGAAACACCATATATTTT
TRBJ2-7 | 16 | NA | TRBV7-8 | TRBD1 | CASSLGRTGFVGEQYF | TGTGCCAGCAGCTTAGGTCGGACAGGGTTTGTTGGGGAGCAGTACTTC
TRBJ2-7 | 12 | NA | TRBV6-5 | NA | CASSYSGREQYF | TGTGCCAGCAGTTACTCGGGGAGGGAGCAGTACTTC
TRBJ2-5 | 14 | once | TRBV5-1 | NA | CASSLESPQETQYF | TGCGCCAGCAGCTTGGAATCCCCTCAAGAGACCCAGTACTTC
TRBJ1-4 | 17 | few | TRBV7-2 | NA | CASSPPGNRGPNEKLFF | TGTGCCAGCAGCCCACCCGGGAATCGGGGTCCTAATGAAAAACTGTTTTTT
TRBJ2-7 | 14 | NA | TRBV7-8 | TRBD1 | CASSRGQGAYEQYF | TGTGCCAGCAGCAGGGGACAGGGGGCCTACGAGCAGTACTTC
TRBJ1-1 | 13 | NA | TRBV6-5 | NA | CASGPMMNTEAFF | TGTGCCAGTGGCCCCATGATGAACACTGAAGCTTTCTTT
TRBJ2-2 | 17 | NA | TRBV29-1 | NA | CSEGGGGPPPNTGELFF | TGCAGCGAAGGGGGCGGGGGGCCGCCCCCGAACACCGGGGAGCTGTTTTTT
TRBJ1-5 | 13 | NA | TRBV6-1 | TRBD1 | CASSTGGGQPQHF | TGTGCCAGCAGTACAGGGGGGGGTCAGCCCCAGCATTTT
TRBJ2-7 | 14 | NA | TRBV7-9 | NA | CASSLTQGAYEQYF | TGTGCCAGCAGCCTAACTCAGGGCGCCTACGAGCAGTACTTC